The rows below give T cell receptor beta chains drawn from one sample of a study of cytomegalovirus exposure and HLA in healthy donors. Method: immunoSEQ multiplex PCR; TCRdb's copy keeps in-frame clones and lacks some. There are 120,000 or so clones in the sample; over 8.5% occur only once, and 6% to 7.5% lies in the top ten. The source material was PBMCs. Receptors originate from a woman in her 40s in good health and CMV-seropositive. CDR3s include the opening cysteine and the closing phenylalanine or tryptophan. D genes are given only for firm matches. The size entry is marked missing in some rows and otherwise reads once, few, many or a size class.

clone_size	v_call	d_call	j_call	cdr3_nt	cdr3_aa
-	TRBV7-2	TRBD1	TRBJ2-3	TGTGCCAGCAGCTTAGCCAGGGGGCCAACAGATACGCAGTATTTT	CASSLARGPTDTQYF
few	TRBV18	-	TRBJ2-2	TGTGCCAGCTCACCGGAAAGGACAGACGTAATCACCGGGGAGCTGTTTTTT	CASSPERTDVITGELFF
-	TRBV18	-	TRBJ1-5	TGTGCCAGCTCACGACAGACGGATCAGCCCCAGCATTTT	CASSRQTDQPQHF
-	TRBV19	TRBD1	TRBJ2-7	TGTGCCAGTAGAAGGACAGGGGCCCCCTACGAGCAGTACTTC	CASRRTGAPYEQYF
few	TRBV7-2	-	TRBJ2-7	TGTGCCAGCAGCTTAACTTCCTCCTACGAGCAGTACTTC	CASSLTSSYEQYF
-	TRBV2	-	TRBJ1-1	TGTGCCAGCAGTCAGACTGAGGCTGAAGCTTTCTTT	CASSQTEAEAFF
-	TRBV6-5	TRBD1	TRBJ2-7	TGTGCCAGCAGCCCCGGGACAGGCTACGAGCAGTACTTC	CASSPGTGYEQYF
-	TRBV7-9	-	TRBJ2-3	TGTGCCAGCAGCTTGTCTAGCGCCCCAGATACGCAGTATTTT	CASSLSSAPDTQYF
few	TRBV11-3	TRBD1	TRBJ2-1	TGTGCCAGCAGCCTAGGGGGCTCTACCTCCTACAATGAGCAGTTCTTC	CASSLGGSTSYNEQFF
-	TRBV5-8	TRBD1	TRBJ1-2	TGTGCCAGCAGCTTAACCCCTCGCTTTCAGGGGGCGCAGGATGGCTACACCTTC	CASSLTPRFQGAQDGYTF
-	TRBV7-9	TRBD1	TRBJ2-3	TGTGCCAGCAGCTCAACTGGACAGGGGGTACCAGATACGCAGTATTTT	CASSSTGQGVPDTQYF
-	TRBV6-5	TRBD1	TRBJ1-1	TGTGCCAGCAGGCCACAGGGGCCTAACACTGAAGCTTTCTTT	CASRPQGPNTEAFF
few	TRBV7-9	TRBD1	TRBJ1-4	TGTGCCAGCAGCCCCAGGACAGGTTCAAATGAAAAACTGTTTTTT	CASSPRTGSNEKLFF
few	TRBV6-5	TRBD1	TRBJ1-6	TGTGCCAGCACCTACAGGGGGTATAATTCACCCCTCCACTTT	CASTYRGYNSPLHF
-	TRBV5-5	TRBD2	TRBJ2-3	TGTGCCAGCAGGCCTACTAGCGCTTCCCCCTATACGCAGTATTTT	CASRPTSASPYTQYF
-	TRBV18	-	TRBJ2-5	TGTGCCAGCTCACCTGGGACTGGGGGGGAGACCCAGTACTTC	CASSPGTGGETQYF
-	TRBV5-4	-	TRBJ2-2	TGTGCCAGCAGCTTGAGAGTGAACACCGGGGAGCTGTTTTTT	CASSLRVNTGELFF
few	TRBV10-1	-	TRBJ2-2	TGCGCCAGCAGTCCCGACAGGTTAGACACCGGGGAGCTGTTTTTT	CASSPDRLDTGELFF
-	TRBV5-1	-	TRBJ1-1	TGCGCCAGCAGACCCACTGAATTGAACGGACTTGAAGCTTTCTTT	CASRPTELNGLEAFF
-	TRBV7-2	-	TRBJ1-1	TGTGCCAGCAGCTGGGGGGGGAACACTGAAGCTTTCTTT	CASSWGGNTEAFF
few	TRBV27	TRBD1	TRBJ1-4	TGTGCCAGCAGTACAGGGGACGAAAAACTGTTTTTT	CASSTGDEKLFF
-	TRBV27	-	TRBJ1-1	TGTGCCAGCAGTTTAAAGTTTATGGGGCCTGAAGCTTTCTTT	CASSLKFMGPEAFF
-	TRBV7-6	-	TRBJ2-2	TGTGCCAGCAGCGCAGGCAGGGCCTCGAACACCGGGGAGCTGTTTTTT	CASSAGRASNTGELFF
-	TRBV5-5	-	TRBJ2-7	TGTGCCAGCAGCCCATCAGGGACATCCTACGAGCAGTACTTC	CASSPSGTSYEQYF
-	TRBV9	TRBD1	TRBJ2-7	TGTGCCAGCAGCAACGACAGGGGTGGGTACGAGCAGTACTTC	CASSNDRGGYEQYF
-	TRBV7-2	-	TRBJ1-2	TGTGCCAGCAGCTTAGTGGGCCCGCGGGACTATGGCTACACCTTC	CASSLVGPRDYGYTF
-	TRBV30	TRBD1	TRBJ1-1	TGTGCCTGGAGTTTGGGACAGCGGAACACTGAAGCTTTCTTT	CAWSLGQRNTEAFF